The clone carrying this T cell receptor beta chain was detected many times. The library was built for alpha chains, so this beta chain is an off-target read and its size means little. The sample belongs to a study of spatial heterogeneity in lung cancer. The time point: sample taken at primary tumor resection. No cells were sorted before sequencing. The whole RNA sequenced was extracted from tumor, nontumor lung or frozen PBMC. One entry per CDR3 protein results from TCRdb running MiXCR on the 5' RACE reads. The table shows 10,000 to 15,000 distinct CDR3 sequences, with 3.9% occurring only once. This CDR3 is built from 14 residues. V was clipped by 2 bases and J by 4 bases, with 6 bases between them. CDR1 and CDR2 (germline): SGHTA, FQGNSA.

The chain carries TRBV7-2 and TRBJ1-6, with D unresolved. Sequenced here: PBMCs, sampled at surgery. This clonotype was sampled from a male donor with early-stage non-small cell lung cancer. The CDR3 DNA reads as TGTGCCAGCAGCTTATTACAGTATAATTCACCCCTCCACTTT. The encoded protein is CASSLLQYNSPLHF. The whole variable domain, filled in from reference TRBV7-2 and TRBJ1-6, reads GAGVSQSPSNKVTEKGKDVELRCDPISGHTALYWYRQSLGQGLEFLIYFQGNSAPDKSGLPSDRFSAERTGGSVSTLTIQRTQQEDSAVYLCASSLLQYNSPLHFGNGTRLTVT.